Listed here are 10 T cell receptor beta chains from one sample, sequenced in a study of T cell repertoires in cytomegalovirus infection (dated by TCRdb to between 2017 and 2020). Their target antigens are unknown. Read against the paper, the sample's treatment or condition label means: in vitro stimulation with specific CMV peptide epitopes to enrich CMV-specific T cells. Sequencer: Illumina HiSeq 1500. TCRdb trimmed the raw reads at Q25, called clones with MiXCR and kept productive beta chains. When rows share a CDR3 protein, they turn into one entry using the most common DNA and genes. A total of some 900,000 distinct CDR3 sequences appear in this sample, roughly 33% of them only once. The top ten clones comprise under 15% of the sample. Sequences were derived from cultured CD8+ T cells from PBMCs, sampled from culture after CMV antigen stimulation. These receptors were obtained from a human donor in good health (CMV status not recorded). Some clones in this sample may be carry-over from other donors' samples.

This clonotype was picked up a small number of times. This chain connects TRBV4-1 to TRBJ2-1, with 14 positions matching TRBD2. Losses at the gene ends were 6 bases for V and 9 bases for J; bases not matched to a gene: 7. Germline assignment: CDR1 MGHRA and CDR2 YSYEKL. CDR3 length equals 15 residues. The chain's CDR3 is CASSTGTSGGIEQFF. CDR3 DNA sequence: TGCGCCAGCAGTACGGGGACTAGCGGGGGAATTGAGCAGTTCTTC.

The CDR3 is CASSAVSGQLNSPLHF. The CDR3 DNA is TGTGCCAGCAGCGCGGTATCGGGACAGTTGAATTCACCCCTCCACTTT. V is TRBV11-1 and J is TRBJ1-6; 7 positions match TRBD1. This CDR3 has 16 amino acids. The V gene's germline CDR1 is SGHAT and CDR2 FQDESV (reference sequence). J was trimmed by 7 bases and V by 5 bases; bases with no gene match: 11.

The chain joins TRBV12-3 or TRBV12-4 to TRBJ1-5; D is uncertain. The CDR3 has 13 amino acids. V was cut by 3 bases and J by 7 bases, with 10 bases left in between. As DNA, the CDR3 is TGTGCCAGCAGTTTCCGGCGAGAACAGCCCCAGCATTTT. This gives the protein CASSFRREQPQHF.

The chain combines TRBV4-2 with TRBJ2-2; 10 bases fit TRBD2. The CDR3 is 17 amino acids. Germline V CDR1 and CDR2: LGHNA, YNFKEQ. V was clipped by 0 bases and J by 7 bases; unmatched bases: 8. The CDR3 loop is CASSQDAGTSVIGELFF. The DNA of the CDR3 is TGTGCCAGCAGCCAAGATGCCGGGACTAGCGTCATCGGGGAGCTGTTTTTT.

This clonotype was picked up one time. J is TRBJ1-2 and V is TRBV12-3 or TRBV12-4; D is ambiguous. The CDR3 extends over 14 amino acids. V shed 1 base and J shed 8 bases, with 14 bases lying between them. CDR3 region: CASSLGTAARGYTF. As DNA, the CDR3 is TGTGCCAGCAGTTTAGGCACCGCGGCCCGCGGCTACACCTTC.

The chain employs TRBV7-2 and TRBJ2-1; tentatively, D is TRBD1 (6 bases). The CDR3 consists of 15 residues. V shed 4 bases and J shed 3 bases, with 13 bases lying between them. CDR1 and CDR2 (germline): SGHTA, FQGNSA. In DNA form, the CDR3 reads TGTGCCAGCAGCTCACAGGGAAATGGCTACAATGAGCAGTTCTTC. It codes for CASSSQGNGYNEQFF. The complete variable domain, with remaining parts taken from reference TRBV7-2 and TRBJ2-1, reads GAGVSQSPSNKVTEKGKDVELRCDPISGHTALYWYRQSLGQGLEFLIYFQGNSAPDKSGLPSDRFSAERTGGSVSTLTIQRTQQEDSAVYLCASSSQGNGYNEQFFGPGTRLTVL.

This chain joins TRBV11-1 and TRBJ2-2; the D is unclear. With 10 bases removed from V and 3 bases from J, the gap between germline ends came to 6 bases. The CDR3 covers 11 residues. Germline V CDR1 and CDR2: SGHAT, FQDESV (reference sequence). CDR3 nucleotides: TGTGCCAACACAGACACCGGGGAGCTGTTTTTT. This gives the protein CANTDTGELFF.

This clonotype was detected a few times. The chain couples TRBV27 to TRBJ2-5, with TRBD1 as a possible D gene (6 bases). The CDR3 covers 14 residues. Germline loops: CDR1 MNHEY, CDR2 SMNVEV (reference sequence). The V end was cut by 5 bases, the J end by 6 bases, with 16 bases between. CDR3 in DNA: TGTGCCAGCAGTAGCGCCGGACAGTGGCAGACCCAGTACTTC. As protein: CASSSAGQWQTQYF.

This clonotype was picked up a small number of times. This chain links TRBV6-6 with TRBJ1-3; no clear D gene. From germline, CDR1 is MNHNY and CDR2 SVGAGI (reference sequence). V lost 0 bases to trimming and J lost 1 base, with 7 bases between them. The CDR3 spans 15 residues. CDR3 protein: CASSYSSVSGNTIYF. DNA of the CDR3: TGTGCCAGCAGTTACTCGTCGGTATCTGGAAACACCATATATTTT.

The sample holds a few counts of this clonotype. CDR3 coding DNA: TGTGCCAGCAGCTTAACCGGGGTCGGAGGCTACGAGCAGTACTTC. Translation gives CASSLTGVGGYEQYF. The chain is built from TRBV5-6 and TRBJ2-7; D may be TRBD2 (5 bases). Trimming shortened V by 2 bases and J by 3 bases, and 15 bases separated the two germline ends. Germline V CDR1 and CDR2: SGHDT, YYEEEE. The CDR3 is 15 amino acids.